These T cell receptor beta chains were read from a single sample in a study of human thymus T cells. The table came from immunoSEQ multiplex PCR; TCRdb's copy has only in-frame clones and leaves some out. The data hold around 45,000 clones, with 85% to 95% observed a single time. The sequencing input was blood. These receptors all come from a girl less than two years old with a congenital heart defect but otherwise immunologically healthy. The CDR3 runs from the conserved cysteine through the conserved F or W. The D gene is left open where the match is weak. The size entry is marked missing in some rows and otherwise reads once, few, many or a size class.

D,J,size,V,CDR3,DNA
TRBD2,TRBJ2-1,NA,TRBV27,CASSFGLAVNNEQFF,TGTGCCAGCAGTTTTGGCCTAGCGGTAAACAATGAGCAGTTCTTC
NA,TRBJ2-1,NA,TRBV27,CASSGGLFWPYNEQFF,TGTGCCAGCAGTGGCGGACTTTTTTGGCCTTACAATGAGCAGTTCTTC
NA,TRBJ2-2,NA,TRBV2,CASSEASMNGELFF,TGTGCCAGCAGTGAAGCTAGTATGAACGGGGAGCTGTTTTTT
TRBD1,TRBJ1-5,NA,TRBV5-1,CASSPRQGDQPQHF,TGCGCCAGCAGCCCAAGACAGGGGGATCAGCCCCAGCATTTT
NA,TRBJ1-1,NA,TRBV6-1,CATRQVGKMNTEAFF,TGTGCCACTCGACAGGTCGGGAAAATGAACACTGAAGCTTTCTTT
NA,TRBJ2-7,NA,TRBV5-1,CASSSGLYYEQYF,TGCGCCAGCAGCTCCGGACTTTACTACGAGCAGTACTTC
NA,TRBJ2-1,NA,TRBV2,CASRPFGGRQFF,TGTGCCAGCAGACCATTTGGGGGGCGGCAGTTCTTC
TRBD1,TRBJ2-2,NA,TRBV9,CASRGQGRAGELFF,TGTGCCAGCAGGGGACAGGGTCGGGCCGGGGAGCTGTTTTTT
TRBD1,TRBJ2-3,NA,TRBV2,CASSGQGAGSDTQYF,TGTGCCAGCAGTGGACAGGGGGCTGGGTCGGATACGCAGTATTTT
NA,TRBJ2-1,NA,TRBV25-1,CASSEYLAGSYNEQFF,TGTGCCAGCAGTGAATATCTAGCTGGGTCCTACAATGAGCAGTTCTTC
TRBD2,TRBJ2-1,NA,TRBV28,CASSLSPTSGRVGEQFF,TGTGCCAGCAGTTTATCCCCAACTAGCGGGAGGGTAGGTGAGCAGTTCTTC
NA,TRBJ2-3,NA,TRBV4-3,CASSQVPGGAGTDTQYF,TGCGCCAGCAGCCAAGTTCCAGGAGGAGCGGGCACAGATACGCAGTATTTT
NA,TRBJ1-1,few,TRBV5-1,CASSLVQDVEAFF,TGCGCCAGCAGCTTGGTACAGGACGTTGAAGCTTTCTTT
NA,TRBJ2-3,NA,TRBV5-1,CASSRGPFTDTQYF,TGCGCCAGCAGCAGGGGACCTTTCACAGATACGCAGTATTTT
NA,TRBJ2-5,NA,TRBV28,CASNPTPGPSQETQYF,TGTGCCAGCAACCCGACGCCAGGACCAAGTCAAGAGACCCAGTACTTC
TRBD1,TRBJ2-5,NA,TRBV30,CAWSVYTGVMHSQYF,TGTGCCTGGAGTGTCTATACAGGGGTAATGCACTCCCAGTACTTC
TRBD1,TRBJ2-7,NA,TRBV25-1,CASSVRDRYEQYF,TGTGCCAGCAGTGTTCGGGACAGGTACGAGCAGTACTTC
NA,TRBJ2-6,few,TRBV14,CASSQRQAGANVLTF,TGTGCCAGCAGCCAGAGACAGGCTGGGGCCAACGTCCTGACTTTC
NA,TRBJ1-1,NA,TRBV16,CASSQQALNTEAFF,TGTGCCAGCAGCCAACAGGCCTTGAACACTGAAGCTTTCTTT
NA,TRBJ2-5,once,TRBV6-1,CASSEGTLQETQYF,TGTGCCAGCAGTGAGGGGACCTTACAAGAGACCCAGTACTTC
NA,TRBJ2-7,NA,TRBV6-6,CATRKLESSYEQYF,TGTGCCACGAGGAAACTAGAATCCTCCTACGAGCAGTACTTC
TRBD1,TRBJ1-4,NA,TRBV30,CGGQGSEKLFF,TGCGGCGGACAGGGGAGCGAAAAACTGTTTTTT
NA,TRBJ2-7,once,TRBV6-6,CASSPPVSYEQYF,TGTGCCAGCAGCCCCCCAGTCTCCTACGAGCAGTACTTC
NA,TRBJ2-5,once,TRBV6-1,CASSEGRIAAIRTQYF,TGTGCCAGCAGTGAGGGTCGGATAGCGGCCATACGGACCCAGTACTTC
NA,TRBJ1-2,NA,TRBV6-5,CASSYDPGIRGYTF,TGTGCCAGCAGTTACGACCCAGGAATAAGAGGCTACACCTTC
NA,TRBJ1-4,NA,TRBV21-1,CASSTTGGLEKLFF,TGTGCCAGCAGCACGACAGGGGGCCTTGAAAAACTGTTTTTT
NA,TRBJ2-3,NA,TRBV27,CASRSVGTDTQYF,TGTGCCAGCAGGTCTGTGGGGACAGATACGCAGTATTTT
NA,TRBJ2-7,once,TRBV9,CASSVGNEQYF,TGTGCCAGCAGCGTAGGCAACGAGCAGTACTTC
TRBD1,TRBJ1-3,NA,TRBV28,CASSQQGANTIYF,TGTGCCAGCAGCCAACAGGGGGCGAACACCATATATTTT
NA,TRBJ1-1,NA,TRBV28,CASSLFGVEAFF,TGTGCCAGCAGTTTATTCGGGGTTGAAGCTTTCTTT
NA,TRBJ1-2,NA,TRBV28,CASSPFPEVYGYTF,TGTGCCAGCAGCCCCTTCCCGGAGGTCTATGGCTACACCTTC
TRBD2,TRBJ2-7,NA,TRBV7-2,CASSLILAGTYEQYF,TGTGCCAGCAGCTTAATTCTAGCGGGAACCTACGAGCAGTACTTC
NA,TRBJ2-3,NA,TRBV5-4,CASRFRLDTDTQYF,TGTGCCAGCAGGTTCCGACTAGACACAGATACGCAGTATTTT
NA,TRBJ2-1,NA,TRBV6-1,CASSDHYAGSSYNEQFF,TGTGCCAGCAGTGACCATTATGCGGGAAGCTCCTACAATGAGCAGTTCTTC
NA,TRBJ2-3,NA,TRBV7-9,CASSLAGARTDTQYF,TGTGCCAGCAGCTTAGCAGGGGCTCGAACAGATACGCAGTATTTT
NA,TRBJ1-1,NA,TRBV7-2,CASSLLGSGNTEAFF,TGTGCCAGCAGCTTACTGGGATCGGGGAACACTGAAGCTTTCTTT
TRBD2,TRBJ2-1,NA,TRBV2,CASRGLAHEQFF,TGTGCCAGCAGAGGACTAGCCCATGAGCAGTTCTTC
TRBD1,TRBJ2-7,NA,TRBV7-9,CASSPVGQAYEQYF,TGTGCCAGCAGCCCCGTCGGACAGGCCTACGAGCAGTACTTC
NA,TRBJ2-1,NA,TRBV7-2,CASSIRERRQFF,TGTGCCAGCAGCATCCGCGAAAGACGGCAGTTCTTC
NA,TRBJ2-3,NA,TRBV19,CASSRTTDTQYF,TGTGCCAGTAGTCGGACCACAGATACGCAGTATTTT